The TCR beta chain described here comes from a study of T cell responses to AZD1222 COVID-19 vaccine. Study results and caveats: Recipients of AZD1222 seropositive at baseline numbered only six or seven.

As for this clone: Its matching antigen is unknown.

The V end lost 3 bases, the J end lost 1 base, and 15 bases lay between the germline ends. Germline V gene lookup returns CDR1 LNHDA and CDR2 SQIVND (reference sequence). The CDR3 length is 16 residues. Profiled with immunoSEQ multiplex PCR; TCRdb holds only in-frame clones, not every one. The sample comprises hundreds of thousands of clones, roughly 91% of which are singletons, and around 1% rests with the top ten. The receptor comes from an adult in good health. This chain connects TRBV19 to TRBJ1-1; D gene ambiguous. Material: peripheral blood, obtained on day 0 of MenACWY control vaccination. In DNA form, the CDR3 reads TGTGCCAGTAGTATCATGAGGGTGAGGGCGAACACTGAAGCTTTCTTT. Translation: CASSIMRVRANTEAFF.